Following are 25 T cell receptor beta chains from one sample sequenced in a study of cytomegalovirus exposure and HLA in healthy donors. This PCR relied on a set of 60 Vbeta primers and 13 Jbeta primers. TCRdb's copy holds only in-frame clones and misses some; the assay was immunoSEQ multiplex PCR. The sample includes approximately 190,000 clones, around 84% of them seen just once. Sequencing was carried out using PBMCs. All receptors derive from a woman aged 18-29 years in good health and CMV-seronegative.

CDR3 DNA sequence: TGCGCCAGCAGCCAAGGATTAGCGGGAGGACCGACCGGGGAGCTGTTTTTT. Translated: CASSQGLAGGPTGELFF. The chain carries TRBV4-1 and TRBJ2-2; 10 nucleotides match TRBD2. V trimming: 1 base; J trimming: 5 bases; junction bases outside the gene matches: 7. There are 17 residues in the CDR3. The germline V gene has CDR1 MGHRA and CDR2 YSYEKL.

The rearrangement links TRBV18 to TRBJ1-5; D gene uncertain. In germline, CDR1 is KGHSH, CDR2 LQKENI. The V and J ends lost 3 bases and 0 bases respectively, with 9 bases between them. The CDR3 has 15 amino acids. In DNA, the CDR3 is TGTGCCAGCTCACCGGCCGAATCTAGCAATCAGCCCCAGCATTTT. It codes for CASSPAESSNQPQHF.

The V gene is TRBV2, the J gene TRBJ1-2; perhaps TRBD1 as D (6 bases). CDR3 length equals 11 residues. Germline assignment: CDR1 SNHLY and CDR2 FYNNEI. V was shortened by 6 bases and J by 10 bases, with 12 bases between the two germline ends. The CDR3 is CASRRQASYTF. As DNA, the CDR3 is TGTGCCAGCAGACGACAGGCATCCTACACCTTC. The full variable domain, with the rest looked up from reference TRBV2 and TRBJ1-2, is EPEVTQTPSHQVTQMGQEVILRCVPISNHLYFYWYRQILGQKVEFLVSFYNNEISEKSEIFDDQFSVERPDGSNFTLKIRSTKLEDSAMYFCASRRQASYTFGSGTRLTVV.

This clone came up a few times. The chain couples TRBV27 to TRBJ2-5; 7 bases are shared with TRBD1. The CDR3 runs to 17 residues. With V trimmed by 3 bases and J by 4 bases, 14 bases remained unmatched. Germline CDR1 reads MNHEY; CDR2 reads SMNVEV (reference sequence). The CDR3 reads CASSFKPRSNRGETQYF. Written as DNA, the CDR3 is TGTGCCAGCAGTTTTAAACCACGATCCAACAGGGGAGAGACCCAGTACTTC.

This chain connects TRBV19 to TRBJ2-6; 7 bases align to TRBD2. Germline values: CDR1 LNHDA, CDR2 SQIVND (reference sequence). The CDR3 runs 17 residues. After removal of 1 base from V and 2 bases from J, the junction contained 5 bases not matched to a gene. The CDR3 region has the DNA TGTGCCAGTAGTATAGGAGCGGGAAGGGCTGGGGCCAACGTCCTGACTTTC. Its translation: CASSIGAGRAGANVLTF. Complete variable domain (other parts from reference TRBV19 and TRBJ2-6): DGGITQSPKYLFRKEGQNVTLSCEQNLNHDAMYWYRQDPGQGLRLIYYSQIVNDFQKGDIAEGYSVSREKKESFPLTVTSAQKNPTAFYLCASSIGAGRAGANVLTFGAGSRLTVL.

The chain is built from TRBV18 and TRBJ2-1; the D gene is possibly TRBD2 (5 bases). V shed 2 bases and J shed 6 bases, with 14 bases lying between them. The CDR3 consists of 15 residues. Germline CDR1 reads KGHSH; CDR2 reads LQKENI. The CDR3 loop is CASSPGAVAINEQFF. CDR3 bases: TGTGCCAGCTCACCAGGAGCGGTTGCTATCAATGAGCAGTTCTTC.

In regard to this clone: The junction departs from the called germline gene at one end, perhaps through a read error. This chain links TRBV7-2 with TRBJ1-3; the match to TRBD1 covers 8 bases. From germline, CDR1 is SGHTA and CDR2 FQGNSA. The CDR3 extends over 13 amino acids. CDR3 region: CASSTGQGNTVYF. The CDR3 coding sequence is TGTGCCAGCAGCACAGGACAGGGAAACACCGTATATTTT.

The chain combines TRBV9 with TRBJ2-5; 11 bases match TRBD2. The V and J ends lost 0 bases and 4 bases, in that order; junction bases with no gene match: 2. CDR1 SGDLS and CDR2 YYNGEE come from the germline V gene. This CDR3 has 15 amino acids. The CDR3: CASSVGTSGRETQYF. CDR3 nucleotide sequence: TGTGCCAGCAGCGTAGGTACTAGCGGGAGAGAGACCCAGTACTTC.

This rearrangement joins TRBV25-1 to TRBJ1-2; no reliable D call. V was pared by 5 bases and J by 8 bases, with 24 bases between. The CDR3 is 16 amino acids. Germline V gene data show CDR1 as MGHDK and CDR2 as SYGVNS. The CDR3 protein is CASSSMVAGSGIGYTF. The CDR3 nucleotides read TGTGCCAGCAGTAGCATGGTCGCGGGGTCGGGGATAGGCTACACCTTC.

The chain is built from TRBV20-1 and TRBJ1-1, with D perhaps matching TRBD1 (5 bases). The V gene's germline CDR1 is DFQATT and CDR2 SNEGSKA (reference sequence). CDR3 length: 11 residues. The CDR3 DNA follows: TGCCATTCCCAGGGGAACACTGAAGCTTTCTTT. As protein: CHSQGNTEAFF.

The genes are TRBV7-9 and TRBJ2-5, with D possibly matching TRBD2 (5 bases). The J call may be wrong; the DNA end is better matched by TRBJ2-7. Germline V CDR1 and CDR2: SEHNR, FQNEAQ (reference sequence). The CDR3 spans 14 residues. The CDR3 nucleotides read TGTGCCAGCAGGTCGCCGGGAACGTTCTACGAGCAGTACTTC. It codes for CASRSPGTFYEQYF.

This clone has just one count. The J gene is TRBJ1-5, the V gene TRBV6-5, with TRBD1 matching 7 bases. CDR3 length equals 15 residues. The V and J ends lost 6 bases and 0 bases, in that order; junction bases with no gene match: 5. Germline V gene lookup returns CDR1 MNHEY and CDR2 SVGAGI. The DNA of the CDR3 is TGTGCCAGCAGGGGACAGCCATATAGCAATCAGCCCCAGCATTTT. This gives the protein CASRGQPYSNQPQHF.

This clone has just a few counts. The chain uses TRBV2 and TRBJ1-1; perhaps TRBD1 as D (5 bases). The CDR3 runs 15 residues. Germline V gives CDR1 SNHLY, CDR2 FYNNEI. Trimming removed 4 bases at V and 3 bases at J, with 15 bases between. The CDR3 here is CASSGPRGGDTEAFF. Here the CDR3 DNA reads TGTGCCAGCAGTGGACCTAGGGGCGGGGACACTGAAGCTTTCTTT. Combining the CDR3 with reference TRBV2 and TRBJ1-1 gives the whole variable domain EPEVTQTPSHQVTQMGQEVILRCVPISNHLYFYWYRQILGQKVEFLVSFYNNEISEKSEIFDDQFSVERPDGSNFTLKIRSTKLEDSAMYFCASSGPRGGDTEAFFGQGTRLTVV.

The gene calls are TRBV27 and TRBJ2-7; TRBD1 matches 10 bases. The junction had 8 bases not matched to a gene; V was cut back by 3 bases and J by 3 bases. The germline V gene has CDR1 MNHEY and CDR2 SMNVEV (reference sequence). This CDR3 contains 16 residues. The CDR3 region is CASSFSGQGVYYEQYF. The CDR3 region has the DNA TGTGCCAGCAGTTTCTCCGGACAGGGGGTTTACTACGAGCAGTACTTC.

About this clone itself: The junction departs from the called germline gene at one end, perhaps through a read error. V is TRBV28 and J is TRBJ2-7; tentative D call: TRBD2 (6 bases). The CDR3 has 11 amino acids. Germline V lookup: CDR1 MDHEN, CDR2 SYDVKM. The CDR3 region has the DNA TGTGCCAGCAGTTCGGGACTTCGCCCAAACTTC. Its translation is CASSSGLRPNF.

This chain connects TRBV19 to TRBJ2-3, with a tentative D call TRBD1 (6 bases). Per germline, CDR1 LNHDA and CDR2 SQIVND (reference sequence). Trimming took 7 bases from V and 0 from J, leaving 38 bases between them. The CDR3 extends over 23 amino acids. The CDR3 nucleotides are TGTGCCAGTATCCCCTTGCACGGACGATGGCCCTGGGGGCCCTCTCCGAGCACAGATACGCAGTATTTT. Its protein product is CASIPLHGRWPWGPSPSTDTQYF. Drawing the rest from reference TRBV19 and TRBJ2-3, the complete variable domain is DGGITQSPKYLFRKEGQNVTLSCEQNLNHDAMYWYRQDPGQGLRLIYYSQIVNDFQKGDIAEGYSVSREKKESFPLTVTSAQKNPTAFYLCASIPLHGRWPWGPSPSTDTQYFGPGTRLTVL.

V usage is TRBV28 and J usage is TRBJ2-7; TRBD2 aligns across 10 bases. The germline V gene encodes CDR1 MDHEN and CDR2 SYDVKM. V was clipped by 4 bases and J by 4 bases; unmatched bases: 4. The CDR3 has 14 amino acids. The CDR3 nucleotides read TGTGCCAGCAGTTCCAGCGGGAGGGAGTACGAGCAGTACTTC. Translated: CASSSSGREYEQYF.

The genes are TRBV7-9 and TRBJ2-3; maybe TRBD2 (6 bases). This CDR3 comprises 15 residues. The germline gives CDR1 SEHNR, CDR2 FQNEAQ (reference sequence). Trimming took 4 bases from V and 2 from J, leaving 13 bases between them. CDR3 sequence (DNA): TGTGCCAGCAGCTCACCGGAGGGGTACACAGATACGCAGTATTTT. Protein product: CASSSPEGYTDTQYF.

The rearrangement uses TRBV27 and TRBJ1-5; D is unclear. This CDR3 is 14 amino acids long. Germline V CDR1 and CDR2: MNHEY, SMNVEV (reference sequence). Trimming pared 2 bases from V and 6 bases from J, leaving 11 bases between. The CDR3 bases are TGTGCCAGCAGTTTAGTCAAGAGCGTTCAGCCCCAGCATTTT. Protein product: CASSLVKSVQPQHF.

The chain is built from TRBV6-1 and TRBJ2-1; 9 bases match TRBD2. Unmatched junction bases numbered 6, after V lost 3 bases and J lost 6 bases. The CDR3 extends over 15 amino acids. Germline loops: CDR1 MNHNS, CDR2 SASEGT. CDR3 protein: CASSEGLALSNEQFF. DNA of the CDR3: TGTGCCAGCAGTGAGGGACTAGCCCTGAGCAATGAGCAGTTCTTC.

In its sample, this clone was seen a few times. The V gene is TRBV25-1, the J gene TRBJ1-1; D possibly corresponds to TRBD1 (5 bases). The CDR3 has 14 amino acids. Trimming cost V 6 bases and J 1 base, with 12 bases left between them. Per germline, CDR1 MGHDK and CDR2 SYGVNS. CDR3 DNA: TGTGCCAGCAGCCCCGACGGGGGGAACACTGAAGCTTTCTTT. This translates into CASSPDGGNTEAFF.

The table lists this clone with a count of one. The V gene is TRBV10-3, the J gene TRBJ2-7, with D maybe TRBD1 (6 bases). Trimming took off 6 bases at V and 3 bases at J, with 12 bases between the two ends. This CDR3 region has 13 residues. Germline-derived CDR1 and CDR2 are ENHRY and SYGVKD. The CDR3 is CAIRSTGNYEQYV. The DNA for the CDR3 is TGTGCCATCAGGTCGACAGGAAACTACGAGCAGTACGTC.

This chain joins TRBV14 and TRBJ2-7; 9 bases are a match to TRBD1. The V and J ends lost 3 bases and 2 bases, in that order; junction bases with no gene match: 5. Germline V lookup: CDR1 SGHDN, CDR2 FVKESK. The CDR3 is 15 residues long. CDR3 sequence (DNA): TGTGCCAGCAGCCACTCTGGACAGGGGCCCTACGAGCAGTACTTC. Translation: CASSHSGQGPYEQYF.

CDR3 sequence (DNA): TGTGCCAGTAAACAGAGTACTGGCAATCAGCCCCAGCATTTT. Translation: CASKQSTGNQPQHF. The chain carries TRBV19 and TRBJ1-5; no clear D gene. The germline V gene encodes CDR1 LNHDA and CDR2 SQIVND (reference sequence). This CDR3 has 14 residues. Trimming left V 7 bases short and J 2 bases short, with 12 bases between. Full variable domain (outside the CDR3, taken from reference TRBV19 and TRBJ1-5): DGGITQSPKYLFRKEGQNVTLSCEQNLNHDAMYWYRQDPGQGLRLIYYSQIVNDFQKGDIAEGYSVSREKKESFPLTVTSAQKNPTAFYLCASKQSTGNQPQHFGDGTRLSIL.

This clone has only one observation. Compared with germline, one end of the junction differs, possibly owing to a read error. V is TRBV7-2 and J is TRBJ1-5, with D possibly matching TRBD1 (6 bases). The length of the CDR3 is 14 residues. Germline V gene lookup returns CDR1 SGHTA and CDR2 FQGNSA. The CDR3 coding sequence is TGTGCCAGCACCTTAGGGGGAGGGGAGCAGCCCCAGCATTTT. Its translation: CASTLGGGEQPQHF.